This TCR beta chain was captured by sequencing in a study of tumor-infiltrating lymphocytes in localized non-small cell lung cancer. Broader study findings: Higher tumor T cell infiltration than in uninvolved lung was supported by TCRbeta sequencing. No T-cell fraction difference was seen between IM1 and IM2 tumors. Tumor T-cell fraction from TCR sequencing was not associated with recurrence-free survival (p = 0.61).

As to this clone: Its antigen is still unknown.

The data were produced by immunoSEQ multiplex PCR, yet TCRdb's version contains in-frame clones alone and is incomplete. Of about 12,000 clones listed, approximately 90% are singletons. Material for sequencing was lung tumor tissue. The sequence derives from a human donor with non-small cell lung cancer.

The CDR3 DNA follows: TGTGCCACCAGCATGAGATGGGGTGGGCTCCGGTGGTACACCGGGGAGCTGTTTTTT. This translates into CATSMRWGGLRWYTGELFF. The chain joins TRBV15 to TRBJ2-2; D is unclear. The CDR3 contains 19 residues. Germline CDR1 is LNHNV and CDR2 is YYDKDF (reference sequence). V lost 4 bases, J lost 3 bases, and 24 bases lay in between.